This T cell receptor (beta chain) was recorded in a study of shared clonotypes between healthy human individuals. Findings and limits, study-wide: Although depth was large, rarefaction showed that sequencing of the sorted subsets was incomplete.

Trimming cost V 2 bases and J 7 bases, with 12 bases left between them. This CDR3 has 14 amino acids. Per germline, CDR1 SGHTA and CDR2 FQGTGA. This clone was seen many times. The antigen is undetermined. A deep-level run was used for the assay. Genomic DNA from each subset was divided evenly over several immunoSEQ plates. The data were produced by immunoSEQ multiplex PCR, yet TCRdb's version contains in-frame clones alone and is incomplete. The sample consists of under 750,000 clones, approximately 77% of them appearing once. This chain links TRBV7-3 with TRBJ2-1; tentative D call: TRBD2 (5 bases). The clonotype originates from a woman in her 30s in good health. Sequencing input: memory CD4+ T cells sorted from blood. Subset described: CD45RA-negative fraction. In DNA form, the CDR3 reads TGTGCCAGCAGCTTAGGAGGACTCTTTAATGAGCAGTTCTTC. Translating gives CASSLGGLFNEQFF.